This TCR beta chain is from a study of T cells after yellow fever vaccination. Points from the study as a whole: Among all clonotypes, a small share was observed in both CD4 and CD8 compartments. A secondary response was less intense yet reached its peak sooner, at day 5 versus 15.

The CDR3 is 11 amino acids. The germline V and J ends were trimmed by 5 bases and 3 bases, with 5 bases remaining between them. This clonotype has a count of ten or more. What it binds is unknown. From the 5' RACE reads, TCRdb called clonotypes with MiXCR, one entry per CDR3 protein. The sample includes more than 350,000 distinct CDR3 sequences, 11% of them seen just once. This sequence originates from a man aged 18 to 30 who received the YFV17D yellow fever vaccine. The source material was PBMCs, sampled on the day of the first yellow fever vaccination. The chain uses TRBV12-3 or TRBV12-4 and TRBJ2-7, with TRBD2 as a possible D gene (5 bases). The CDR3 DNA follows: TGTGCCAGCAGTCGGGGCTACGAGCAGTACTTC. Encoded protein: CASSRGYEQYF.